The rows below give T cell receptor beta chains drawn from one sample of a study of regulatory T cells in long-lasting Graves disease. TCRdb used MiXCR to reprocess the multiplex PCR reads, holding one entry per CDR3 protein. The data hold roughly 410,000 distinct CDR3 sequences, with approximately 15% observed a single time. The same data also contributed to another study, on T cells in Graves' hyperthyroidism and ophthalmopathy.

The material sequenced was peripheral blood mononuclear cells (PBMCs), taken at new diagnosis, from a patient treated with antithyroid drugs. These receptors came from a middle-aged woman with Graves disease. Both conserved end residues are part of each CDR3. The order of the fields is V gene, CDR3 protein.

>TRBV13
CASSSPLVSYNEQFF
>TRBV28
CATTRTSGRSEQFF
>TRBV5-1
CASSFGPGQGEETQYF
>TRBV3-1
CASSQDVYTGGELFF
>TRBV18
CASSPGSSNYGYTF
>TRBV11-2
CASSLPLGLAGDNEQFF
>TRBV6-5
CASSYGQVAEAFF
>TRBV20-1
CSARRRTSTDTQYF
>TRBV27
CASMSTGGRSRNEQFF
>TRBV2
CASSTGGNLNYGYTF
>TRBV5-1
CASSLQASGTNTGELFF
>TRBV28
CASKLAGGSNEQFF
>TRBV20-1
CSARDRERGYGYTF
>TRBV7-9
CASSSDHIRDRGSGANVLTF
>TRBV5-6
CASSRVLLETQYF
>TRBV29-1
CSVGPPGQEDNEQFF
>TRBV7-9
CASSLPSPDTQYF
>TRBV18
CASSNDEGQGAYEQYF
>TRBV7-2
CASSPGGVGTSYEQYF
>TRBV27
CASSARDRPYGYTF
>TRBV11-2
CASSLDTGAGVSIEQFF
>TRBV15
CATSQRAQFYGYTF
>TRBV30
CAWSQDRGDTEAFF
>TRBV10-2
CASSEFSHEAFF
>TRBV5-5
CASSSGQGYDEQFF
>TRBV28
CASSLAGAEHQPQHF
>TRBV25-1
CASSEWGGREPQHF
>TRBV5-1
CASSWSGTGYEQYF
>TRBV7-6
CASSLARGYTGELFF
>TRBV10-3
CAISESVTGEGEQFF
>TRBV24-1
CATSASGSYEQYF
>TRBV6-1
CASTEEGHTGELFF
>TRBV7-3
CASSYRAGGTGELFF
>TRBV29-1
CSTQTGVVGEQYF
>TRBV12-3/TRBV12-4
CASSGGQLFYEQYF
>TRBV28
CASSLLGWVVNQPQHF
>TRBV7-9
CASSPLRAVSSYEQYF
>TRBV4-3
CASSQDKGRTYEQYF
>TRBV12-3/TRBV12-4
CASSLPRGNTEAFF
>TRBV28
CASSFGGASKNIQYF
>TRBV2
CASSRQGTNTEAFF
>TRBV2
CASSGPSGSPFTDTQYF
>TRBV11-1
CASSFPSGRGEQFF